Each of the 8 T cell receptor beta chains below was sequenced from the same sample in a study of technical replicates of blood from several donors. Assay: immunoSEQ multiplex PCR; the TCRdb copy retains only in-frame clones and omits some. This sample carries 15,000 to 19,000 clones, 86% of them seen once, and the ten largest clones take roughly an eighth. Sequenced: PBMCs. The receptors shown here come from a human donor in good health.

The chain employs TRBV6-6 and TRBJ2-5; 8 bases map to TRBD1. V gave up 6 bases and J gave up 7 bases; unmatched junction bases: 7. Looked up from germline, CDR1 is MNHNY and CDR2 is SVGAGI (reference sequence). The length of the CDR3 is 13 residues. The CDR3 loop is CASRGQDGGTQYF. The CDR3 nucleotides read TGTGCCAGCAGGGGACAGGACGGGGGGACCCAGTACTTC.

This chain's CDR3 is CASSLGGGDNEQFF. CDR3 nucleotides: TGCGCCAGCAGCTTGGGCGGGGGGGACAATGAGCAGTTCTTC. V and J are TRBV5-1 and TRBJ2-1; 9 positions match TRBD2. This CDR3 is 14 amino acids long. The germline V gene encodes CDR1 SGHRS and CDR2 YFSETQ. V lost 0 bases, J lost 5 bases, and 0 bases stayed unmatched. The full variable domain, with the rest looked up from reference TRBV5-1 and TRBJ2-1, is KAGVTQTPRYLIKTRGQQVTLSCSPISGHRSVSWYQQTPGQGLQFLFEYFSETQRNKGNFPGRFSGRQFSNSRSEMNVSTLELGDSALYLCASSLGGGDNEQFFGPGTRLTVL.

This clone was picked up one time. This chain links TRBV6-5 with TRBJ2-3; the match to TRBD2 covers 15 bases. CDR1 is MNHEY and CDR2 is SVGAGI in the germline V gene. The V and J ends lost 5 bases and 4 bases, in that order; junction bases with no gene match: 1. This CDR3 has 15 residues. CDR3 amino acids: CASSGLAGGADTQYF. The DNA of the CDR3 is TGTGCCAGCAGTGGACTAGCGGGAGGGGCAGATACGCAGTATTTT.

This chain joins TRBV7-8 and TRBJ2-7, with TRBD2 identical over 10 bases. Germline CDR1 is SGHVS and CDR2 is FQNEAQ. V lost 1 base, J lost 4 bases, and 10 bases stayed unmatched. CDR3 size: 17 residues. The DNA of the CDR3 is TGTGCCAGCAGCTTAGACCCCGCTAGCGGGAGAGTATACGAGCAGTACTTC. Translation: CASSLDPASGRVYEQYF.

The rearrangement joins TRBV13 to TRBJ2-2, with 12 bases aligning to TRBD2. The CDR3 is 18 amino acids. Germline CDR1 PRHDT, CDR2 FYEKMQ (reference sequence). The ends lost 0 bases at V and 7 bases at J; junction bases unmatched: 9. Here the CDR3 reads CASSLGGASGRAGGELFF. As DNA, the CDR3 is TGTGCCAGCAGCTTAGGGGGAGCTAGCGGGAGGGCCGGCGGGGAGCTGTTTTTT.

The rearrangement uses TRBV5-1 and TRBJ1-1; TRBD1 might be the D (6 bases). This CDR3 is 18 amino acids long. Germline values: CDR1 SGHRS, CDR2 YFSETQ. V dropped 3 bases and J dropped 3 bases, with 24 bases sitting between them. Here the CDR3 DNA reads TGCGCCAGCAGCTCTGCGCCCCGGGGGGGCAGAGGATACACTGAAGCTTTCTTT. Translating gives CASSSAPRGGRGYTEAFF.

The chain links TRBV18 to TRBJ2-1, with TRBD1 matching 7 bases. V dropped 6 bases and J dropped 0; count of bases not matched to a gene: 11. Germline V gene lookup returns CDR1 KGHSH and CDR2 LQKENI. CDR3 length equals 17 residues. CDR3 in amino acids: CASSRRQGRGSYNEQFF. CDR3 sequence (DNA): TGTGCCAGCTCGCGACGACAGGGTCGGGGCTCCTACAATGAGCAGTTCTTC. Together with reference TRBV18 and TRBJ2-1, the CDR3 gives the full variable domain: NAGVMQNPRHLVRRRGQEARLRCSPMKGHSHVYWYRQLPEEGLKFMVYLQKENIIDESGMPKERFSAEFPKEGPSILRIQQVVRGDSAAYFCASSRRQGRGSYNEQFFGPGTRLTVL.

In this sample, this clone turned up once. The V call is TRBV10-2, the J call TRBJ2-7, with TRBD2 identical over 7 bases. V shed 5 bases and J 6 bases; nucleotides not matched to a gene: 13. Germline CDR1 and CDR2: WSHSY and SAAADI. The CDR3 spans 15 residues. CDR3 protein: CASSKQPGLSAEQYF. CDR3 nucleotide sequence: TGCGCCAGCAGTAAACAACCGGGACTATCGGCCGAGCAGTACTTC.